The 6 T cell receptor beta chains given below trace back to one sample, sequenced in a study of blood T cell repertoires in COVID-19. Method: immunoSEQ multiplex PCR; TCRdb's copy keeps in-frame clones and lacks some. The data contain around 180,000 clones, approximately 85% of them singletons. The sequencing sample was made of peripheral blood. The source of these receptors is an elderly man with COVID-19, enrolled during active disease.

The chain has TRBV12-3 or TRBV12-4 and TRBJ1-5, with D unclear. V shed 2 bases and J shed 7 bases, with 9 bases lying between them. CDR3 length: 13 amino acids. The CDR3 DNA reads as TGTGCCAGCAGTTTATTAGGTAGCCAGCCCCAGCATTTT. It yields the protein CASSLLGSQPQHF.

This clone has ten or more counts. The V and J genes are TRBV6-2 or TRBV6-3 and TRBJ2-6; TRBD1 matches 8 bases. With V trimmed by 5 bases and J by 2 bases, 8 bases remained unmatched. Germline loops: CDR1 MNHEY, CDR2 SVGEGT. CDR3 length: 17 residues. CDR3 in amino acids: CASSPDRGWPGANVLTF. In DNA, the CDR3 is TGTGCCAGCAGTCCAGACAGGGGTTGGCCTGGGGCCAACGTCCTGACTTTC.

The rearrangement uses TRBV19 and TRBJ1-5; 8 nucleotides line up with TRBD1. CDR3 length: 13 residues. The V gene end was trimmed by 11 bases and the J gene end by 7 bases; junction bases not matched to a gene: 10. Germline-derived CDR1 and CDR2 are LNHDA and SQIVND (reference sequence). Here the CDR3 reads CAADRGVRQPQHF. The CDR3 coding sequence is TGTGCCGCCGACAGGGGAGTTAGGCAGCCCCAGCATTTT.

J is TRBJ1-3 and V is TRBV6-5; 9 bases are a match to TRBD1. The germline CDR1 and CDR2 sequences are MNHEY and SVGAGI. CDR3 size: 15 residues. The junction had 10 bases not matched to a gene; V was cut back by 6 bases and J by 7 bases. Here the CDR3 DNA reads TGTGCCAGCAGCCAGAACAGGGGGCACGGGAACACCATATATTTT. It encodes CASSQNRGHGNTIYF.

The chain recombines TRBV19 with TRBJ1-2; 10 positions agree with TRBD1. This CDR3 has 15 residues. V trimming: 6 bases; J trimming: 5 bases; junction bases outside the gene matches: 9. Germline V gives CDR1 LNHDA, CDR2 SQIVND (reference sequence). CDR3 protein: CASSPDRGRTYGYTF. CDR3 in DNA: TGTGCCAGTAGCCCTGACAGGGGGCGAACTTATGGCTACACCTTC.

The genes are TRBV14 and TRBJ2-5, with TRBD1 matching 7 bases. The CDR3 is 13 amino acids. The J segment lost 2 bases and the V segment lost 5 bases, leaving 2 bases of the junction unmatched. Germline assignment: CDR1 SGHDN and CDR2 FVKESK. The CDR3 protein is CASSWTGQETQYF. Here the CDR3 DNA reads TGTGCCAGCAGCTGGACAGGACAAGAGACCCAGTACTTC.